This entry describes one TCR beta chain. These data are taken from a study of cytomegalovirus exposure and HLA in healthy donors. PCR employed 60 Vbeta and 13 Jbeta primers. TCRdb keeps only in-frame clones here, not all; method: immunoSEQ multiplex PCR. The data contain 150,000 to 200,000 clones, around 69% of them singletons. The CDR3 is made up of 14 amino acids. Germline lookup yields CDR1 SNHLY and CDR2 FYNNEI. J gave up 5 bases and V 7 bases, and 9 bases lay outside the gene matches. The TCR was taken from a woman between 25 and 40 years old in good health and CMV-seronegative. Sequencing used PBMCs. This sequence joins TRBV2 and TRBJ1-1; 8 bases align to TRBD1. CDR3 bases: TGTGCCAGCATTCCTGACAGGGGTCGTACTGAAGCTTTCTTT. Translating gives CASIPDRGRTEAFF.